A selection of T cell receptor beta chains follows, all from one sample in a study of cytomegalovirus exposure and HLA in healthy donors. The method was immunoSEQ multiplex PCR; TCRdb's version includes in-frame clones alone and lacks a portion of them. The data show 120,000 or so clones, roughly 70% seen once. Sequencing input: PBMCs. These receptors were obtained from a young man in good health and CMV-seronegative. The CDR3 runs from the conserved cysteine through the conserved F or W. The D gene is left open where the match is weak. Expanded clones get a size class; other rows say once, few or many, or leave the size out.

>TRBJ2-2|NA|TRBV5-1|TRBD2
CASSLGLAGTGELFF
TGCGCCAGCAGCTTGGGACTAGCTGGGACCGGGGAGCTGTTTTTT
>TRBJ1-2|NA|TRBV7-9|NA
CASSRGGNYGYTF
TGTGCCAGCAGCCGGGGGGGAAACTATGGCTACACCTTC
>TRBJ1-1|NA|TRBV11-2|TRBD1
CASSFQGAEAFF
TGTGCCAGCAGCTTCCAGGGGGCGGAAGCTTTCTTT
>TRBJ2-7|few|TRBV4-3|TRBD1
CASSQDIRRDRGYEQYF
TGCGCCAGCAGCCAAGATATACGGCGAGACAGGGGCTACGAGCAGTACTTC
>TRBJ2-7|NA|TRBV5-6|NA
CASSFRYEQYF
TGTGCCAGCAGCTTTCGGTACGAGCAGTACTTC
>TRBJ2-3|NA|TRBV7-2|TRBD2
CASSFSGGADTQYF
TGTGCCAGCAGCTTTAGCGGGGGGGCGGATACGCAGTATTTT
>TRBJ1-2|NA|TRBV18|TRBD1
CASSPKTGEEGYTF
TGTGCCAGCTCGCCAAAGACAGGGGAGGAAGGCTACACCTTC
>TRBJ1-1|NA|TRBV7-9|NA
CSSSLLATEAFF
TGTTCCAGCAGCTTATTGGCCACTGAAGCTTTCTTT
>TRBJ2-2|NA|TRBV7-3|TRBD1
CASSFRGLGGELFF
TGTGCCAGCAGCTTTAGGGGGCTAGGCGGGGAGCTGTTTTTT
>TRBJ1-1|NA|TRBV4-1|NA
CASSQDSRLDTEAFF
TGCGCCAGCAGCCAAGATTCCAGGCTGGACACTGAAGCTTTCTTT
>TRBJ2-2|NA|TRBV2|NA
CASSPFSGASQDTGELFF
TGTGCCAGCAGTCCTTTTTCAGGGGCGAGCCAGGACACCGGGGAGCTGTTTTTT
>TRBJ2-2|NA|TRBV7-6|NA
CASSLIRDGELFF
TGTGCCAGCAGCTTAATCAGGGACGGGGAGCTGTTTTTT
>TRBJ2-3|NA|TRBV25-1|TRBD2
CASSEGRDSSTDTQYF
TGTGCCAGCAGTGAAGGGAGGGACTCTAGCACAGATACGCAGTATTTT
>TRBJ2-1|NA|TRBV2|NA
CASSEGLQGTSDEQFF
TGTGCCAGCAGTGAAGGTTTACAGGGTACATCCGATGAGCAGTTCTTC
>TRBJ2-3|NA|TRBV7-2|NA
CASSFWPDTQYF
TGTGCCAGCAGCTTTTGGCCGGATACGCAGTATTTT
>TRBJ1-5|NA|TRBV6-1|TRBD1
CASVGTGGNQPQHF
TGTGCCAGCGTTGGGACAGGGGGTAATCAGCCCCAGCATTTT
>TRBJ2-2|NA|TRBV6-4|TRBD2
CASSPLAGGSTGELFF
TGTGCCAGCAGCCCCCTAGCGGGGGGTAGCACCGGGGAGCTGTTTTTT
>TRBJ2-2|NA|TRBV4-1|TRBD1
CASSQDRDSNTGELFF
TGCGCCAGCAGCCAAGATCGGGACAGTAACACCGGGGAGCTGTTTTTT
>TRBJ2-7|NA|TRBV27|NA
CASSFVGAEQYF
TGTGCCAGCAGTTTTGTGGGGGCTGAGCAGTACTTC
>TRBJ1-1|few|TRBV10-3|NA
CAISEVDRTELHTEAFF
TGTGCCATCAGTGAAGTCGACAGGACGGAATTACACACTGAAGCTTTCTTT
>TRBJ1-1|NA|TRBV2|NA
CASSILPGAYHF
TGTGCCAGCAGCATCCTTCCTGGGGCATACCATTTT
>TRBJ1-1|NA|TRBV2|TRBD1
CASRRDRGHGTEAFF
TGTGCCAGCAGGAGGGACAGGGGGCACGGCACTGAAGCTTTCTTT
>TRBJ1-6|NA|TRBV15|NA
CATSRGGVGVPLHF
TGTGCCACCAGCAGAGGGGGGGTCGGGGTACCCCTCCACTTT
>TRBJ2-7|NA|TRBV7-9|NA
CSSSRAQGVKDEQYF
TGTTCCAGCAGCCGAGCGCAGGGTGTTAAAGACGAGCAGTACTTC
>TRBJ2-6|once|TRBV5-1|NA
CASSLDAVSGANVLTF
TGCGCCAGCAGCTTGGATGCGGTCTCTGGGGCCAACGTCCTGACTTTC
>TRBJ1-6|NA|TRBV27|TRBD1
CASSLRTGDFFDSPLHF
TGTGCCAGCAGTTTACGGACAGGGGATTTCTTTGATTCACCCCTCCACTTT
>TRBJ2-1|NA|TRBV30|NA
CAWSVVPGKGNNEQFF
TGTGCCTGGAGTGTAGTCCCAGGGAAGGGAAACAATGAGCAGTTCTTC
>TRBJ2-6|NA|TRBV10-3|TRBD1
CAISRKSSRDSQPTVANVLTF
TGTGCCATCAGTCGGAAATCTAGTAGGGACAGCCAACCCACTGTGGCCAACGTCCTGACTTTC
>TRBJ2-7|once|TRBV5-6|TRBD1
CASSFRQGFPPEQYF
TGTGCCAGCAGCTTTCGACAGGGGTTTCCTCCCGAGCAGTACTTC
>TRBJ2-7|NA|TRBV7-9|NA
CASSPGALGIYEQYF
TGTGCCAGCAGTCCAGGTGCTCTGGGTATATACGAGCAGTACTTC
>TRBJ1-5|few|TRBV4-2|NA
CASSQERGISNQPQHF
TGTGCCAGCAGCCAAGAGCGAGGGATTAGCAATCAGCCCCAGCATTTT
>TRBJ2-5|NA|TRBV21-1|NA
CASSKKTTGASQETQYF
TGTGCCAGCAGCAAGAAGACGACAGGGGCTAGCCAAGAGACCCAGTACTTC
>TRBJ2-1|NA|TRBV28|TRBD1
CASRTGEYNEQFF
TGTGCCAGCCGGACAGGGGAGTACAATGAGCAGTTCTTC
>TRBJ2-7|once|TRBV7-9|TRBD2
CTSSRTGTSGGAWLEQYF
TGTACCAGCAGCCGCACCGGGACTAGCGGGGGGGCCTGGTTGGAGCAGTACTTC
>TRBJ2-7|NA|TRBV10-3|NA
CAISDTEIYEQYF
TGTGCCATCAGTGATACTGAAATCTACGAGCAGTACTTC
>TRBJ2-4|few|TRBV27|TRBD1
CASSPGQGGFQYF
TGTGCCAGCAGTCCCGGACAGGGGGGCTTTCAGTACTTC
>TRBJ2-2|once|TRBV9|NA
CASSSLNTGELFF
TGTGCCAGCAGCTCCTTAAACACCGGGGAGCTGTTTTTT
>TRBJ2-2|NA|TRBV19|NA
CASSIFRNTGELFF
TGTGCCAGTAGTATCTTCAGGAACACCGGGGAGCTGTTTTTT
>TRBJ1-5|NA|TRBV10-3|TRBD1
CAISPRGEGQPQHF
TGTGCCATCAGTCCCAGGGGGGAAGGTCAGCCCCAGCATTTT
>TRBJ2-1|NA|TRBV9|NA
CASSVDGVDRRRFF
TGTGCCAGCAGCGTAGATGGAGTGGACAGAAGAAGGTTCTTC
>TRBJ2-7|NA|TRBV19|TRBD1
CASSSDRGEATQYF
TGTGCCAGTAGTTCCGACAGGGGCGAGGCCACACAGTACTTC
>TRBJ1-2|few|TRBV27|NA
CASSFGKTYGYTF
TGTGCCAGCAGTTTCGGGAAGACCTATGGCTACACCTTC
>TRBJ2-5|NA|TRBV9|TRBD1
CASSPRGKTGGYETQYF
TGTGCCAGCAGCCCCCGGGGGAAGACAGGGGGTTACGAGACCCAGTACTTC
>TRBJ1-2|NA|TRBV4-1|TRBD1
CASSQGTGPRLLYGYTF
TGCGCCAGCAGCCAAGGGACAGGGCCCCGCCTGCTCTATGGCTACACCTTC